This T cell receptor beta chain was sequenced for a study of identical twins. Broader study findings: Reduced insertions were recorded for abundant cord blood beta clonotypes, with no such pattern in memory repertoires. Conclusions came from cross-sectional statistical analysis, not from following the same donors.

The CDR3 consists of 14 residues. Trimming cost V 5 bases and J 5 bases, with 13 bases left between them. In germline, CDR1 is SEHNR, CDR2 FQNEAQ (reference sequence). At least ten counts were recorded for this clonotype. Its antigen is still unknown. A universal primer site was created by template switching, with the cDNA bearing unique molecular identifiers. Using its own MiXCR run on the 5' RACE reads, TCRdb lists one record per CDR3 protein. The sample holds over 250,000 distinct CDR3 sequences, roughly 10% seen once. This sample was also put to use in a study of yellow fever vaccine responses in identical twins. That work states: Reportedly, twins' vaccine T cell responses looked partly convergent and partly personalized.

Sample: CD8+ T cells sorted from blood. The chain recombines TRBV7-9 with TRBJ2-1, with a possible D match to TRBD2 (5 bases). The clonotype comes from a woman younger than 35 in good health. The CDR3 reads CASSTTSEDNEQFF. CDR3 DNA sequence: TGTGCCAGCAGCACCACCTCGGAGGACAATGAGCAGTTCTTC.